What follows are 7 T cell receptor beta chains derived from one specimen sequenced in a study of T-cell memory formation after mild COVID-19 (dated by TCRdb to the early 2020s). Libraries were built with 5' RACE. The instrument was an Illumina NovaSeq 6000. In-frame beta chains were kept once TCRdb had trimmed the public reads at Q25 with fastp and called clones with MiXCR. Each entry is one CDR3 protein sequence, shown with its most common DNA and genes. The sample records fewer than 600,000 distinct CDR3 sequences, about 20% of which are singletons. Clones ranked in the top ten supply approximately 8.4% of the sample. The specimen was PBMCs or a T cell subset sorted from them (not recorded which). The receptor source for this set is an adult woman who had mild COVID-19 (a few samples of this study predate the infection). The sample titles of this study are shuffled in the database, so cell type and time point are left out; the donor was told from shared clones.

This clonotype has just a few counts. The genes are TRBV7-2 and TRBJ2-7, with 7 bases identical to TRBD2. The junction had 10 bases not matched to a gene; V was cut back by 5 bases and J by 3 bases. The CDR3 sequence is 15 residues long. CDR1 is SGHTA and CDR2 is FQGNSA in the germline V gene. CDR3 nucleotides: TGTGCCAGCAGCCCGCGGGGGAGGGTTGGCTACGAGCAGTACTTC. Translated, it gives CASSPRGRVGYEQYF.

This clonotype showed up just a few times. The rearrangement uses TRBV6-1 and TRBJ1-1; tentatively, D is TRBD1 (5 bases). This CDR3 has 13 residues. Trimming removed 6 bases from V and 7 bases from J, with 15 bases in between. Germline V gene data show CDR1 as MNHNS and CDR2 as SASEGT. The CDR3 loop is CASSAGTGGEAFF. The DNA for the CDR3 is TGTGCCAGCAGCGCCGGGACTGGAGGTGAAGCTTTCTTT.

The chain joins TRBV10-3 to TRBJ1-2, with TRBD1 matching 8 bases. This CDR3 has 15 residues. Germline V gives CDR1 ENHRY, CDR2 SYGVKD. Trimming removed 0 bases from V and 6 bases from J; junction bases left unmatched: 6. CDR3 region: CAISESDRVWDGYTF. In DNA, the CDR3 is TGTGCCATCAGTGAGTCGGACAGGGTCTGGGATGGCTACACCTTC.

This chain links TRBV14 with TRBJ2-2; 15 positions match TRBD2. Trimming removed 3 bases from V and 7 bases from J; junction bases left unmatched: 9. The CDR3 covers 18 residues. Germline lookup yields CDR1 SGHDN and CDR2 FVKESK. The CDR3: CASSQPGLAGGRGGELFF. CDR3 in DNA: TGTGCCAGCAGCCAGCCGGGACTAGCGGGGGGCCGCGGCGGGGAGCTGTTTTTT. Together with reference TRBV14 and TRBJ2-2, the CDR3 gives the full variable domain: EAGVTQFPSHSVIEKGQTVTLRCDPISGHDNLYWYRRVMGKEIKFLLHFVKESKQDESGMPNNRFLAERTGGTYSTLKVQPAELEDSGVYFCASSQPGLAGGRGGELFFGEGSRLTVL.

The V and J genes are TRBV18 and TRBJ1-1, with 7 bases identical to TRBD1. CDR1 KGHSH and CDR2 LQKENI come from the germline V gene. The CDR3 consists of 12 residues. V lost 7 bases to trimming and J lost 7 bases; unmatched junction nucleotides: 6. CDR3 coding DNA: TGTGCCAGCTTAAGCCGGGACAGTGAAGCTTTCTTT. Translating it yields CASLSRDSEAFF.

This clonotype came up a few times. This chain connects TRBV4-1 to TRBJ1-2, with unresolved D. CDR1 is MGHRA, CDR2 YSYEKL, per germline. CDR3 size: 13 residues. V was clipped by 4 bases and J by 6 bases, with 12 bases between them. The DNA for the CDR3 is TGCGCCAGCAGCCCGGGTGACGCCAATGGCTACACCTTC. Its translation is CASSPGDANGYTF.

This clonotype was observed a handful of times. The genes are TRBV24-1 and TRBJ1-5, with a tentative D call TRBD1 (5 bases). The V gene lost 4 bases and the J gene lost 3 bases, with 9 bases spanning the gap. This CDR3 has 14 amino acids. The germline V gene encodes CDR1 KGHDR and CDR2 SFDVKD. The CDR3 loop reads CATSDRQFNQPQHF. CDR3 sequence (DNA): TGTGCCACCAGTGACCGACAGTTCAATCAGCCCCAGCATTTT.